Sequencing of this T cell receptor (beta chain) was carried out in a study of shared clonotypes between healthy human individuals. Assay execution proceeded at the deep level. The repertoire was sequenced with immunoSEQ multiplex PCR; TCRdb's copy has only in-frame clones and lacks some. This repertoire shows hundreds of thousands of clones, around 81% found once; its top ten account for around 12%. CDR3 length: 13 residues. Germline loops: CDR1 SGHTA, CDR2 FQGNSA. Trimming shortened V by 1 base and J by 5 bases, and 8 bases separated the two germline ends. Each unsorted sample relied on about 100 million PBMCs as its source of genomic DNA.

The TCR was taken from a woman in her thirties or forties in good health. Some clones in this sample may be carry-over from other donors' samples. The chain carries TRBV7-2 and TRBJ2-5; the D is unclear. Specimen: PBMCs. CDR3 in amino acids: CASSLVAVETQYF. DNA for the CDR3: TGTGCCAGCAGCTTAGTGGCGGTTGAGACCCAGTACTTC.